These T cell receptor beta chains were read from a single sample in a study of T cells in Graves' hyperthyroidism and ophthalmopathy. TCRdb re-called the multiplex PCR reads through MiXCR, storing one row per CDR3 protein. The sample has about 570,000 distinct CDR3 sequences, more than 45% seen once. Sequencing input: peripheral blood or thyroid tissue (not recorded which). The receptors originated from an adult woman with Graves' disease, either hyperthyroidism or ophthalmopathy (not recorded which). Both conserved end residues are part of each CDR3. A D gene is named only where the DNA matches it firmly. Size is omitted from some rows. Given values are once, few, many or a class for expanded clones.

TGTGCCAGCAGTGACGAAGTGAACACTGAAGCTTTCTTT CASSDEVNTEAFF NA TRBJ1-1 TRBV2 NA
TGTGCCAGCACACCCAGCGGACTTCTCCCCTACGAGCAGTACTTC CASTPSGLLPYEQYF NA TRBJ2-7 TRBV2 many
TGTGCCAGCATGGTCGGGCTACCCACCGGGGAGCTGTTTTTT CASMVGLPTGELFF NA TRBJ2-2 TRBV6-5 many
TGTGCCATCAGTGAGTCGACGTCAACTGGAGATACGCAGTATTTT CAISESTSTGDTQYF NA TRBJ2-3 TRBV10-3 NA
TGTGCCAGCAGCCAATCGGACAGCTATGGCTACACCTTC CASSQSDSYGYTF NA TRBJ1-2 TRBV3-1 many
TGTGCCAGCAGCTCTTCATCCGGGGAGCTGTTTTTT CASSSSSGELFF NA TRBJ2-2 TRBV12-3/TRBV12-4 many
TGTGCCACCAGCAGAGGAGGAGGGGACCCACAAGAGACCCAGTACTTC CATSRGGGDPQETQYF NA TRBJ2-5 TRBV15 NA
TGCAGCAGCCTCTTGGGGACAGGAGACCTCTACACCTTC CSSLLGTGDLYTF TRBD1 TRBJ1-2 TRBV29-1 few
TGTGCCAGCAGCTTGACAGGGGCCCACTCAGATACGCAGTATTTT CASSLTGAHSDTQYF TRBD1 TRBJ2-3 TRBV5-4 few
TGTGCCAGCAGTGAATCAGGGGCCCGTGGCTACACCTTC CASSESGARGYTF NA TRBJ1-2 TRBV6-1 many
TGTGCCAGCAGCTTATTTCGGACTAGCGGAAGTGAGACCCAGTACTTC CASSLFRTSGSETQYF TRBD2 TRBJ2-5 TRBV7-9 NA
TGTGCCAGCCCCGGACAGGGAAACACTGAAGCTTTCTTT CASPGQGNTEAFF TRBD1 TRBJ1-1 TRBV25-1 NA
TGCGCCAGCAGTTTACACGACAGGGTTAGCAATCAGCCCCAGCATTTT CASSLHDRVSNQPQHF TRBD1 TRBJ1-5 TRBV4-1 NA
TGTGCCAGTAATGTTATGCAGAGCAATCAGCCCCAGCATTTT CASNVMQSNQPQHF NA TRBJ1-5 TRBV19 many
TGTGCCATCAGTAATCCTACGGGGGGGCATGAAGCTTTCTTT CAISNPTGGHEAFF NA TRBJ1-1 TRBV10-3 NA
TGCGCCAGCAGCCAAGGAGGGACTGGAAACACCATATATTTT CASSQGGTGNTIYF NA TRBJ1-3 TRBV4-1 many
TGTGCCAGCAGTTTAGCGAGGGGGGACAGGCGAGGTTCACCCCTCCACTTT CASSLARGDRRGSPLHF TRBD1 TRBJ1-6 TRBV12-3/TRBV12-4 NA
TGTGCCAGCAACCCGGGACAGGGATACACTGAAGCTTTCTTT CASNPGQGYTEAFF TRBD1 TRBJ1-1 TRBV11-2 NA
TGCAGTGCTAGGCCTATACCGGGACAAGAGCAGTACTTC CSARPIPGQEQYF NA TRBJ2-7 TRBV20-1 many
TGTGCCAGCCGGACTAGCGGGAGGGCGTACACCGGGGAGCTGTTTTTT CASRTSGRAYTGELFF TRBD2 TRBJ2-2 TRBV27 NA
TGTGCCATCAGTGGAAGCGATAAAGAGACCCAGTACTTC CAISGSDKETQYF NA TRBJ2-5 TRBV10-3 NA
TGCAGTTCCAGCGTTTACCAAGAGACCCAGTACTTC CSSSVYQETQYF NA TRBJ2-5 TRBV20-1 many
TGTGCCAGCAGTCACGGCGCCTACGAGCAGTACTTC CASSHGAYEQYF NA TRBJ2-7 TRBV7-9 NA
TGTGCCTGGAGTTCAGGGACCAATCAGCCCCAGCATTTT CAWSSGTNQPQHF NA TRBJ1-5 TRBV30 NA
TGTGCCACCAGTGCGAACCTGGACACTGAAGCTTTCTTT CATSANLDTEAFF NA TRBJ1-1 TRBV24-1 once
TGTGCCAGCAGCCCACAGGGGTTGGCCAATCAGCCCCAGCATTTT CASSPQGLANQPQHF TRBD1 TRBJ1-5 TRBV7-2 NA
TGCGCCAGCAAACCGGGACAGGGTACCGGAAACACCATATATTTT CASKPGQGTGNTIYF TRBD1 TRBJ1-3 TRBV7-9 once
TGTGCCAGCAGTTCGACTAGCGGGGGGACCTACGAGCAGAACTTC CASSSTSGGTYEQNF TRBD2 TRBJ2-7 TRBV7-9 NA
TGTGCCAGCAGCTTATCCGGGTTCGGCTACACCTTC CASSLSGFGYTF NA TRBJ1-2 TRBV7-2 NA
TGCGCCAGCAGCGTAGCGGGAGGAACCGGGGAGCTGTTTTTT CASSVAGGTGELFF TRBD2 TRBJ2-2 TRBV5-1 many
TGTGCCAGCAGTCCCGGGACAGGAGACTCCTACGAGCAGTACTTC CASSPGTGDSYEQYF TRBD1 TRBJ2-7 TRBV6-5 many
TGTGCCAGCATGCGACAGGCAACCTCCGGGGAGCTGTTTTTT CASMRQATSGELFF NA TRBJ2-2 TRBV9 many
TGTGCCAGCAGCCCCCCAGGCTCCTATAATTCACCCCTCCACTTT CASSPPGSYNSPLHF NA TRBJ1-6 TRBV7-2 once
TGTGCCAGCGCACTAGCGGGAGGGTACACCGGGGAGCTGTTTTTT CASALAGGYTGELFF TRBD2 TRBJ2-2 TRBV6-1 many
TGTGCCAGCAGCTTCGGGACTAGCGGGAGGGGTGGGCAAGAGACCCAGCATTTT CASSFGTSGRGGQETQHF NA TRBJ1-5 TRBV7-2 NA
TGCAGTGTATCCGGGAAGGTTAGCACAGATACGCAGTATTTT CSVSGKVSTDTQYF NA TRBJ2-3 TRBV20-1 NA
TGTGCCAGCAGTCAAGCCTCGACGCACGGAGAGACCCAGTACTTC CASSQASTHGETQYF NA TRBJ2-5 TRBV27 many
TGTGCCAGCAGCCTCTCCGGGGGTTACGGCACAGATACGCAGTATTTT CASSLSGGYGTDTQYF NA TRBJ2-3 TRBV11-2 NA
TGCAGCGTTGGGTCCAACGAGCAGTACTTC CSVGSNEQYF NA TRBJ2-7 TRBV29-1 many
TGCGCCAGCAGCCACAAGGACGGAAATCAGCCCCAGCATTTT CASSHKDGNQPQHF NA TRBJ1-5 TRBV4-1 many
TGTGCCAGCAGCCCAAGAGCGGGGACCGATAATTCACCCCTCCACTTT CASSPRAGTDNSPLHF NA TRBJ1-6 TRBV7-2 NA
TGTCCCATCCTTTTTAGCAACTCGTGCTATGGCTACACCTTC CPILFSNSCYGYTF NA TRBJ1-2 TRBV7-8 once
TGTGCCAGCAGCTTGGCAGGGGTCCCCAATCAGCCCCAGCATTTT CASSLAGVPNQPQHF NA TRBJ1-5 TRBV11-1 NA
TGTGCCAGCAGCTTGGCGGGAACTCAATCAGGGGGCGAGCAGTACTTC CASSLAGTQSGGEQYF NA TRBJ2-7 TRBV11-2 NA
TGTGCCAGCAGCTTAAGGCGTAGTTCTGAAGCTTTCTTT CASSLRRSSEAFF NA TRBJ1-1 TRBV7-8 few
TGTGCCAGCAGCCAGACAGGTTTAGGTATGGCTTTCTTT CASSQTGLGMAFF NA TRBJ1-1 TRBV6-5 few
TGCAGCGTCCAAACAGGGGAAGCTTTCTTT CSVQTGEAFF NA TRBJ1-1 TRBV29-1 many
TGCAGTGCTAGAGATCCTAGCGGGAGGCCTCGGTCGTACTTC CSARDPSGRPRSYF TRBD2 TRBJ2-7 TRBV20-1 NA
TGTGCCAGCAGCGTCCCAAGAGGCGGACCAAACACCGGGGAGCTGTTTTTT CASSVPRGGPNTGELFF NA TRBJ2-2 TRBV9 many
TGTGCCAGCAGTTGGCCGGGACAGGGGATGGGCGAGCAGTACTTC CASSWPGQGMGEQYF TRBD1 TRBJ2-7 TRBV12-3/TRBV12-4 NA
TGCAGCGTGGATACCAGGGGGATTTCCCTTTATGGCTACACCTTC CSVDTRGISLYGYTF TRBD1 TRBJ1-2 TRBV29-1 NA
TGTGCCACCAGTGATATGGCAGGGGACAGGGTCTACGAGCAGTACTTC CATSDMAGDRVYEQYF TRBD1 TRBJ2-7 TRBV24-1 NA
TGTGCCAGCAGCGTAGAGTGGACAGGGTTCGACTACACCTTC CASSVEWTGFDYTF TRBD1 TRBJ1-2 TRBV9 NA
TGCGCCAGCAGCCAGCGTTTACCGGGACCTACATATCCCATACAAGAGACCCAGTACTTC CASSQRLPGPTYPIQETQYF NA TRBJ2-5 TRBV4-1 NA
TGTGCCAGCAGTTTATCCCTTTCGGCGGGAGGAGCAGAGACCCAGTACTTC CASSLSLSAGGAETQYF TRBD2 TRBJ2-5 TRBV27 NA
TGTGCCAGCAGCTTTAGCCCAGATTTCTTT CASSFSPDFF NA TRBJ1-1 TRBV7-2 NA